The 15 T cell receptor beta chains listed next were all sequenced from one sample in a study of control samples from healthy donors and cancer patients (TCRdb year 2020). The library was produced with the immunoSEQ multiplex PCR assay. TCRdb retrieved this table from immuneACCESS and kept in-frame rearrangements only. Not all clones are present; in checked studies, unresolved V genes account for under half, and no reason is known for the remainder. The sample table shows over 150,000 clones, and 90% to 95% are seen once. The ten largest clonotypes hold roughly 1.5% of the sample. Source material: blood. These TCRs come from a man under 40 in good health.

This chain links TRBV30 with TRBJ1-2; a possible D gene is TRBD1 (6 bases). Germline V gene data show CDR1 as GTSNPN and CDR2 as SVGIG (reference sequence). The V and J ends lost 3 bases and 4 bases respectively, with 18 bases between them. CDR3 length: 15 amino acids. For the CDR3, the DNA is TGTGCCTGGAGCGTAACTTACAGGGAGGGCTATGGCTACACCTTC. Its protein product is CAWSVTYREGYGYTF.

The gene calls are TRBV9 and TRBJ2-3; weak D call: TRBD2 (7 bases). V dropped 0 bases and J dropped 1 base, with 21 bases sitting between them. CDR1 is SGDLS, CDR2 YYNGEE, per germline. This CDR3 contains 19 residues. Here the CDR3 DNA reads TGTGCCAGCAGCGTAGCTGGGGGGGGCTCAAAACCGGGCACAGATACGCAGTATTTT. It encodes CASSVAGGGSKPGTDTQYF.

The V and J genes are TRBV30 and TRBJ1-5; D not resolved. The CDR3 is 13 residues long. Trimming pared 2 bases from V and 0 bases from J, leaving 5 bases between. Germline-derived CDR1 and CDR2 are GTSNPN and SVGIG (reference sequence). DNA of the CDR3: TGTGCCTGGAGTAGGGATAGCAATCAGCCCCAGCATTTT. It encodes CAWSRDSNQPQHF.

V gene TRBV4-1 combines with J gene TRBJ1-3, with D maybe TRBD1 (5 bases). The V end lost 4 bases, the J end lost 4 bases, and 14 bases lay between the germline ends. Germline-derived CDR1 and CDR2 are MGHRA and YSYEKL. The CDR3 consists of 15 residues. CDR3: CASSRDPGPGNTIYF. The CDR3 DNA is TGCGCCAGCAGCCGGGACCCCGGCCCGGGAAACACCATATATTTT.

CDR3 amino acids: CASSTDPSGRGNTIYF. The CDR3 DNA is TGTGCCAGTAGTACCGATCCCTCAGGGAGAGGAAACACCATATATTTT. The rearrangement joins TRBV19 to TRBJ1-3; possibly TRBD1 for D (5 bases). Germline-derived CDR1 and CDR2 are LNHDA and SQIVND (reference sequence). This CDR3 is 16 amino acids long. The germline V and J ends were trimmed by 4 bases and 4 bases, with 17 bases remaining between them.

The CDR3 region has the DNA TGTGCCAGCAGCTACCGACAGGGGGCGGCTAAGCAGTTCTTC. The encoded protein is CASSYRQGAAKQFF. This chain connects TRBV5-6 to TRBJ2-1; 10 nucleotides line up with TRBD1. The germline V gene has CDR1 SGHDT and CDR2 YYEEEE. With V trimmed by 3 bases and J by 11 bases, 8 bases remained unmatched. This CDR3 region has 14 residues. The complete variable domain, with remaining parts taken from reference TRBV5-6 and TRBJ2-1, reads DAGVTQSPTHLIKTRGQQVTLRCSPKSGHDTVSWYQQALGQGPQFIFQYYEEEERQRGNFPDRFSGHQFPNYSSELNVNALLLGDSALYLCASSYRQGAAKQFFGPGTRLTVL.

The gene calls are TRBV9 and TRBJ2-3; 8 bases align to TRBD2. This CDR3 contains 14 residues. The V gene's germline CDR1 is SGDLS and CDR2 YYNGEE. J was trimmed by 0 bases and V by 3 bases; bases with no gene match: 0. CDR3 DNA sequence: TGTGCCAGCAGCGCGGGGGGGAGCACAGATACGCAGTATTTT. It specifies CASSAGGSTDTQYF.

The rearrangement links TRBV28 to TRBJ1-2, with D unresolved. CDR1 is MDHEN, CDR2 SYDVKM, per germline. CDR3 length: 15 amino acids. Trimming removed 4 bases at V and 2 bases at J, with 14 bases between. CDR3 sequence: CASSSDTIRNYGYTF. CDR3 DNA sequence: TGTGCCAGCAGTTCCGACACCATAAGGAACTATGGCTACACCTTC.

The rearrangement uses TRBV7-2 and TRBJ1-1; TRBD1 aligns across 8 bases. Trimming took 7 bases from V and 4 from J; bases not matched to a gene: 8. The germline CDR1 and CDR2 sequences are SGHTA and FQGNSA. The CDR3 contains 14 residues. The CDR3: CASTPQGALTEAFF. The CDR3 DNA sequence: TGTGCCAGCACCCCCCAGGGGGCGCTCACTGAAGCTTTCTTT.

This chain links TRBV11-2 with TRBJ2-7, with D uncertain. Germline V gene sequence: CDR1 SGHAT, CDR2 FQNNGV. The CDR3 length is 13 residues. The ends were cut back, 5 bases at V and 4 bases at J, with 12 bases in the middle. The CDR3 loop is CASSPDGQYEQYF. The CDR3 DNA reads as TGTGCCAGCAGCCCAGATGGGCAATACGAGCAGTACTTC.

The chain employs TRBV6-5 and TRBJ1-2, with a possible D match to TRBD1 (5 bases). The CDR3 is 15 amino acids. Germline CDR1 and CDR2: MNHEY and SVGAGI. The V end lost 0 bases, the J end lost 4 bases, and 12 bases lay between the germline ends. CDR3: CASSYSDEGIYGYTF. The DNA of the CDR3 is TGTGCCAGCAGTTACTCGGATGAGGGGATCTATGGCTACACCTTC.

The V and J genes are TRBV12-5 and TRBJ2-1; no definite D call. Trimming pared 2 bases from V and 7 bases from J, leaving 3 bases between. Germline assignment: CDR1 LGHNT and CDR2 FRNRAP. The CDR3 covers 11 residues. The CDR3 sequence: CASGLLNEQFF. Written as DNA, the CDR3 is TGTGCTAGTGGTTTGCTTAATGAGCAGTTCTTC.

This clone was recorded a few times. The V and J genes are TRBV5-1 and TRBJ2-7; weak D call: TRBD2 (6 bases). The germline V and J ends were trimmed by 5 bases and 0 bases, with 9 bases remaining between them. This CDR3 comprises 13 residues. CDR1 SGHRS and CDR2 YFSETQ come from the germline V gene. Here the CDR3 reads CASSEGLSYEQYF. The DNA of the CDR3 is TGCGCCAGCAGTGAGGGACTCTCCTACGAGCAGTACTTC.

The V call is TRBV11-3, the J call TRBJ1-2; 7 nucleotides match TRBD1. The trim removed 10 bases at V and 2 bases at J, leaving 16 bases unmatched. Germline V gives CDR1 SGHNT, CDR2 YENEEA. CDR3 length: 16 residues. CDR3 region: CATRRVQGKFNYGYTF. The CDR3 nucleotides are TGTGCCACCCGTAGGGTACAGGGGAAATTCAACTATGGCTACACCTTC.

The rearrangement links TRBV19 to TRBJ1-1, with a possible D match to TRBD1 (5 bases). There are 16 residues in the CDR3. V was cut by 1 base and J by 6 bases, with 18 bases left in between. Germline V gives CDR1 LNHDA, CDR2 SQIVND (reference sequence). The CDR3 DNA reads TGTGCCAGTAGTATAGGGATAAGTGGGGGACTCTCTGAAGCTTTCTTT. This codes for CASSIGISGGLSEAFF.